A single sample is the source of the 13 T cell receptor beta chains below, sequenced in a study of blood T cell repertoires in COVID-19. Sequenced by immunoSEQ multiplex PCR; TCRdb stores in-frame clones only, minus some. The sample has about 100,000 clones; around four fifths are singletons. The specimen was peripheral blood. The receptors were gathered from a woman in her 70s with acute or convalescent COVID-19.

V usage is TRBV6-5 and J usage is TRBJ1-6; D gene ambiguous. V shed 8 bases and J shed 7 bases, with 15 bases lying between them. CDR1 and CDR2 from the germline V gene are MNHEY and SVGAGI. The length of the CDR3 is 14 residues. In DNA form, the CDR3 reads TGTGCCAGCTCTGGGAGGTCGTTGAATTCACCCCTCCACTTT. Its protein is CASSGRSLNSPLHF.

The chain employs TRBV15 and TRBJ1-1, with 7 bases that match TRBD1. Germline CDR1 LNHNV, CDR2 YYDKDF (reference sequence). The CDR3 has 15 amino acids. The ends lost 5 bases at V and 0 bases at J; junction bases unmatched: 6. CDR3: CATSPQTGMNTEAFF. The DNA of the CDR3 is TGTGCCACCAGCCCCCAGACAGGGATGAACACTGAAGCTTTCTTT.

This clone turned up a few times. The gene calls are TRBV5-1 and TRBJ1-1; weak D call: TRBD1 (6 bases). Germline V gene lookup returns CDR1 SGHRS and CDR2 YFSETQ. V lost 4 bases and J lost 1, with 11 bases in between. CDR3 length: 14 residues. CDR3 nucleotide sequence: TGCGCCAGCAGCAACGGACAGCCGAACACTGAAGCTTTCTTT. Its translation is CASSNGQPNTEAFF. Full variable domain (outside the CDR3, taken from reference TRBV5-1 and TRBJ1-1): KAGVTQTPRYLIKTRGQQVTLSCSPISGHRSVSWYQQTPGQGLQFLFEYFSETQRNKGNFPGRFSGRQFSNSRSEMNVSTLELGDSALYLCASSNGQPNTEAFFGQGTRLTVV.

The chain uses TRBV6-4 and TRBJ1-2; 9 nucleotides agree with TRBD1. This CDR3 spans 15 amino acids. V shed 4 bases, J shed 7 bases, and the junction held 10 bases outside the gene matches. The germline V gene encodes CDR1 MRHNA and CDR2 SNTAGT. The CDR3 nucleotides are TGTGCCAGCAGTGCCGAACAGGGGGCCGCGGTTGGCTACACCTTC. As protein: CASSAEQGAAVGYTF.

In its sample, this clone was seen a few times. V gene TRBV6-1 combines with J gene TRBJ2-2; 8 nucleotides align to TRBD2. The CDR3 consists of 18 residues. V lost 3 bases to trimming and J lost 0 bases; unmatched junction nucleotides: 9. The germline gives CDR1 MNHNS, CDR2 SASEGT. Here the CDR3 DNA reads TGTGCCAGCAGTGAGTTGGCCCAAGCGGGGGCGAACACCGGGGAGCTGTTTTTT. Translating it yields CASSELAQAGANTGELFF.

The chain combines TRBV11-3 with TRBJ1-1, with D tentatively TRBD1 (6 bases). The V gene's germline CDR1 is SGHNT and CDR2 YENEEA. The CDR3 is 13 residues long. Trimming left V 4 bases short and J 3 bases short, with 9 bases between. CDR3 DNA: TGTGCCAGCAGCTACGGGGGGCACACTGAAGCTTTCTTT. Its translation is CASSYGGHTEAFF.

This chain joins TRBV3-1 (or the pseudogene TRBV3-2) and TRBJ1-2; 7 bases are a match to TRBD1. This CDR3 spans 14 amino acids. From germline, CDR1 is LGHDT and CDR2 YNNKEL (reference sequence). V trimming: 1 base; J trimming: 6 bases; junction bases outside the gene matches: 5. CDR3 region: CASSQATGWNGYTF. The CDR3 nucleotides are TGTGCCAGCAGCCAAGCGACAGGGTGGAATGGCTACACCTTC.

Comment on this clone: Additional DNA sequences in this sample encode the identical CDR3. The chain recombines TRBV9 with TRBJ2-3; 7 bases agree with TRBD2. The germline gives CDR1 SGDLS, CDR2 YYNGEE. The CDR3 consists of 15 residues. Trimming took 4 bases from V and 0 from J; bases not matched to a gene: 5. Here the CDR3 DNA reads TGTGCCAGCAGCTACAGCGGGGCTAGCACAGATACGCAGTATTTT. It is translated as CASSYSGASTDTQYF.

The J gene is TRBJ2-2, the V gene TRBV29-1, with D uncertain. CDR1 and CDR2 from the germline V gene are SQVTM and ANQGSEA. V was clipped by 2 bases and J by 1 base, with 8 bases between them. The CDR3 is 14 amino acids. This CDR3 reads CSVEKHQNTGELFF. Written as DNA, the CDR3 is TGCAGCGTTGAAAAACACCAGAACACCGGGGAGCTGTTTTTT.

This chain connects TRBV9 to TRBJ2-2, with D perhaps matching TRBD2 (7 bases). The CDR3 has 15 residues. V shed 5 bases and J shed 4 bases, with 15 bases lying between them. CDR1 SGDLS and CDR2 YYNGEE come from the germline V gene. The CDR3 DNA follows: TGTGCCAGCAGAGGGGGGGGCCATGCCACCGGGGAGCTGTTTTTT. Its protein product is CASRGGGHATGELFF.

J is TRBJ1-2 and V is TRBV28; TRBD1 might be the D (6 bases). V was trimmed by 7 bases and J by 4 bases, leaving 13 bases between them. Germline-derived CDR1 and CDR2 are MDHEN and SYDVKM. CDR3 length: 13 residues. The CDR3 DNA reads TGTGCCAGCACCGGACAGTCCTTCTATGGCTACACCTTC. Translation: CASTGQSFYGYTF.

The V call is TRBV7-8, the J call TRBJ2-2; possibly TRBD1 for D (5 bases). The germline V and J ends were trimmed by 6 bases and 3 bases, with 8 bases remaining between them. This CDR3 region has 13 residues. From germline, CDR1 is SGHVS and CDR2 FQNEAQ. CDR3 sequence reads: CASSIGDTGELFF. The CDR3 DNA reads TGTGCCAGCAGTATAGGGGACACCGGGGAGCTGTTTTTT.

This chain joins TRBV14 and TRBJ2-3; TRBD1 matches 8 bases. Unmatched junction bases numbered 13, after V lost 4 bases and J lost 4 bases. The CDR3 contains 17 residues. Germline V gene sequence: CDR1 SGHDN, CDR2 FVKESK. The DNA of the CDR3 is TGTGCCAGCAGCCCTCGACAGGGGCCCTATGTGGCAGATACGCAGTATTTT. This gives the protein CASSPRQGPYVADTQYF.